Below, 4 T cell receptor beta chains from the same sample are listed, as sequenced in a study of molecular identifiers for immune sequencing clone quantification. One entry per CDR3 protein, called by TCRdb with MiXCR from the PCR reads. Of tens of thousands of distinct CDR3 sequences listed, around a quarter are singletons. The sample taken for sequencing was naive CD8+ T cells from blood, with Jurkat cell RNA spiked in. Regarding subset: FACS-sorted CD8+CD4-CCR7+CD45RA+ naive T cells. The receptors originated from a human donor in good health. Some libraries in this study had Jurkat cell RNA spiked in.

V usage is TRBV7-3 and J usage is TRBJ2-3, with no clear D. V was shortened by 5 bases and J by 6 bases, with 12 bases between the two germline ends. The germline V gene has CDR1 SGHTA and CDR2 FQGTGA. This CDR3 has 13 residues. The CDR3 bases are TGTGCCAGCAGCGTCAACCCAAGTGATACGCAGTATTTT. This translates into CASSVNPSDTQYF.

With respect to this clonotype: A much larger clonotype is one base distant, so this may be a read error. The DNA of the CDR3 is TGCAGTGTTAGAGACGACCGGGTCAGCTCCTACGAGCAGTACTTC. This sequence encodes CSVRDDRVSSYEQYF. V usage is TRBV20-1 and J usage is TRBJ2-7, with unresolved D. This CDR3 contains 15 residues. Germline-derived CDR1 and CDR2 are DFQATT and SNEGSKA (reference sequence).

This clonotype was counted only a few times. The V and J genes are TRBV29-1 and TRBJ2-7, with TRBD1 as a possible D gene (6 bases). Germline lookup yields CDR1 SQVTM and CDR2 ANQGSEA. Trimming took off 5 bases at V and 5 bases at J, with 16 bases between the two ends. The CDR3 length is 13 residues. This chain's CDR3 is CSVSQGRFDEQYF. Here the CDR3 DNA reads TGCAGCGTTTCACAGGGTCGCTTCGACGAGCAGTACTTC.

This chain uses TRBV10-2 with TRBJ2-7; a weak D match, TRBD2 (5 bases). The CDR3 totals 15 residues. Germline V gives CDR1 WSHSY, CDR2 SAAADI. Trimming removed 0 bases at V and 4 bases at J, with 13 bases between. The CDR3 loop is CASSESTGVNYEQYF. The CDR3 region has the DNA TGCGCCAGCAGTGAGTCGACCGGGGTAAATTACGAGCAGTACTTC.